Listed below are T cell receptor beta chains from one sample, sequenced in a study of blood T cell repertoires in COVID-19. Libraries were prepared by immunoSEQ multiplex PCR; TCRdb keeps only in-frame clonotypes and omits some of them. The data show 320,000 or so clones, around 85% seen once. Material for sequencing was PBMCs or T cells enriched from blood (not recorded which). These receptors all come from a woman under 40 who had been exposed to COVID-19. The CDR3 runs from the conserved cysteine through the conserved F or W. D genes are given only for firm matches. Clone size is shown for a subset of rows, as once, few, many or a class of expanded clone.

V	J	D	size	DNA	CDR3
TRBV19	TRBJ2-7	TRBD1	.	TGTGCCAGAAAACGGGACAGGGGACATGTCTCCTACGAGCAGTACTTC	CARKRDRGHVSYEQYF
TRBV27	TRBJ1-5	.	.	TGTGCCAGCAGTTCTCTAAACGGGGATCAGCCCCAGCATTTT	CASSSLNGDQPQHF
TRBV13	TRBJ2-1	TRBD2	once	TGTGCCAGCAGCCCCCTTAGCGGGGTTACCTACAATGAGCAGTTCTTC	CASSPLSGVTYNEQFF
TRBV4-1	TRBJ2-6	.	.	TGCGCCAGCAGCCATGCGGGCTCGAGGGCCAACGTCCTGACTTTC	CASSHAGSRANVLTF
TRBV4-1	TRBJ2-1	.	.	TGCGCCAGCAGCCAAGCGGGGGATGAGCAGTTCTTC	CASSQAGDEQFF
TRBV11-3	TRBJ2-7	.	.	TGTGCCAGCAGCTTAGATCGCAGGGACGAGCAGTACTTC	CASSLDRRDEQYF
TRBV3-1/TRBV3-2	TRBJ2-5	.	.	TGTGCCAGCCATTTTCGCGGGACGGACCAAGAGACCCAGTACTTC	CASHFRGTDQETQYF
TRBV20-1	TRBJ2-3	TRBD2	.	TGCAGTGCTAGTGCGGGGGGGCCGAAAGATACGCAGTATTTT	CSASAGGPKDTQYF
TRBV28	TRBJ1-2	.	.	TGTGCCAGCAGAGAGGCCTTAGGCTATGGCTACACCTTC	CASREALGYGYTF
TRBV7-8	TRBJ2-5	TRBD1	.	TGTGCCAGCAGCTTAGTTGACAGGGGGGGCCAAGAGACCCAGTACTTC	CASSLVDRGGQETQYF
TRBV19	TRBJ2-5	TRBD2	.	TGTGCCAGTAGTATCAAGGGGATAGCGGGGATAGAGACCCAGTACTTC	CASSIKGIAGIETQYF
TRBV6-4	TRBJ2-1	.	.	TGTGCCAGCAGGGAACTAGCAACTACCTACAATGAGCAGTTCTTC	CASRELATTYNEQFF
TRBV15	TRBJ1-2	.	.	TGTGCCACCAGCAGAGCAGTGGACGCGGGCTATGGCTACACCTTC	CATSRAVDAGYGYTF
TRBV7-3	TRBJ2-7	TRBD1	few	TGTGCCAGCAGCCCGGGGGGAGGGACAGGGTTATACGAGCAGTACTTC	CASSPGGGTGLYEQYF
TRBV6-5	TRBJ2-7	TRBD2	.	TGTGCCAGCAGTTTCGGACTAGCGGGGGACTACGAGCAGTACTTC	CASSFGLAGDYEQYF
TRBV19	TRBJ1-1	.	.	TGTGCCAGTAGTAAGGATGGGACTGCCGAAGCTTTCTTT	CASSKDGTAEAFF
TRBV5-1	TRBJ2-5	TRBD1	.	TGCGCCAGCAGGACAGGGCCCATGCAAGAGACCCAGTACTTC	CASRTGPMQETQYF
TRBV6-5	TRBJ2-3	TRBD1	.	TGTGCCAGCAGCTCAACAGGGGTCATCACAGATACGCAGTATTTT	CASSSTGVITDTQYF
TRBV28	TRBJ1-4	.	.	TGTGCCAGCAGTTCGGGTGCAGGAGGGGAAAAACTGTTTTTT	CASSSGAGGEKLFF
TRBV30	TRBJ1-5	.	.	TGTGCCTGGAGTACAGAGGACACAGGGAGACAGCCCCAGCATTTT	CAWSTEDTGRQPQHF
TRBV24-1	TRBJ2-3	.	.	TGTGCCACCAGTGATTTGGGGGCAGGCACAGATACGCAGTATTTT	CATSDLGAGTDTQYF
TRBV2	TRBJ1-5	.	.	TGTGCCAGCATAAATCAGCCCCAGCATTTT	CASINQPQHF
TRBV24-1	TRBJ1-2	.	.	TGTGCCACCAGTGATCTGACAGGTGCAGGCTACACCTTC	CATSDLTGAGYTF
TRBV24-1	TRBJ2-1	.	.	TGTGCCACCAGTGACTCAATCGAGGGCGGGGATGAGCAGTTCTTC	CATSDSIEGGDEQFF
TRBV4-2	TRBJ2-1	TRBD2	.	TGTGCCAGCAGCCGAGAGTTAGGGACTAGTCTCTACAATGAGCAGTTCTTC	CASSRELGTSLYNEQFF
TRBV20-1	TRBJ2-3	.	few	TGCAGTGCTCTAGAAAGAGATACGCAGTATTTT	CSALERDTQYF
TRBV4-1	TRBJ2-7	TRBD2	.	TGCGCCAGCAGCCAAGGACCGGGACTAGCGGGGGGGCTGGACGAGCAGTACTTC	CASSQGPGLAGGLDEQYF
TRBV6-1	TRBJ2-3	TRBD1	.	TGTGCCAGCAGTGAAGCGTTGGACAGGGTAGGACCCCGCACAGATACGCAGTATTTT	CASSEALDRVGPRTDTQYF
TRBV7-8	TRBJ2-1	TRBD1	.	TGTGCCAGCAGCCCGGCGGGACAGGGAGGCAATGAGCAGTTCTTC	CASSPAGQGGNEQFF
TRBV2	TRBJ2-5	TRBD2	.	TGTGCCAGCAGGGGCCACGGACTAGCACAAGAGACCCAGTACTTC	CASRGHGLAQETQYF
TRBV19	TRBJ2-7	TRBD1	.	TGTGCCAGTAGTATAGGGACAGGGACGGGCGAGCAGTACTTC	CASSIGTGTGEQYF
TRBV28	TRBJ1-2	.	.	TGTGCCAGCAACACAGGGTACTATGGCTACACCTTC	CASNTGYYGYTF